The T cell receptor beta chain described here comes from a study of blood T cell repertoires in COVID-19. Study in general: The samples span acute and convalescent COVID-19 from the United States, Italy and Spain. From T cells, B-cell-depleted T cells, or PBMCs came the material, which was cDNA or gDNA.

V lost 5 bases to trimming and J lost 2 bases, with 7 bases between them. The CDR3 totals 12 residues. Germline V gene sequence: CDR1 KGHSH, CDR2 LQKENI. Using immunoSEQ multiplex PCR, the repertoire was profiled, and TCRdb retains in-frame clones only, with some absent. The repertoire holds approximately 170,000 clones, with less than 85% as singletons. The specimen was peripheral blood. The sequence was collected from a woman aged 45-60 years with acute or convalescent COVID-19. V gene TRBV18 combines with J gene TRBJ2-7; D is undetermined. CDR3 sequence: CASSSDPYEQYF. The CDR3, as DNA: TGTGCCAGCTCATCAGATCCCTACGAGCAGTACTTC.